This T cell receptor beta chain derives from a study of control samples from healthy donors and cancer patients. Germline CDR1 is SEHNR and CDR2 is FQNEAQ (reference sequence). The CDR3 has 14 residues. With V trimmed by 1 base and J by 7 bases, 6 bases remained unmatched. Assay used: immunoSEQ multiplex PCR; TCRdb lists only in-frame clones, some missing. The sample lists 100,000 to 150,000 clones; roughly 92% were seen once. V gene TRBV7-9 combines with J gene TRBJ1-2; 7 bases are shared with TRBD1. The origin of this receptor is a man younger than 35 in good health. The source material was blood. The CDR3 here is CASSLGQGDFGYTF. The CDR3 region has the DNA TGTGCCAGCAGCTTAGGGCAGGGGGATTTTGGCTACACCTTC.